The 29 T cell receptor beta chains reported below all come from one sample, sequenced in a study of identical twins (TCRdb year 2016). To prepare the library, 5' RACE was applied. Sequenced using an Illumina HiSeq 2000. In-frame beta chains were kept once TCRdb had trimmed the public reads at Q25 with fastp and called clones with MiXCR. Each entry merges the rows of one CDR3 protein and shows their most common DNA and genes. This sample lists approximately 490,000 distinct CDR3 sequences; approximately 20% were detected once. In total, the top ten clones hold 0.4% to 0.6% of the sample. The same data also went into a second study, on yellow fever vaccine responses in identical twins.

Input material: CD4+ T cells sorted from blood. These receptors all stem from a woman between 18 and 29 years old in good health.

This clonotype appeared a few times. J is TRBJ1-5 and V is TRBV25-1; D might be TRBD1 (5 bases). The CDR3 sequence is 14 residues long. Germline-derived CDR1 and CDR2 are MGHDK and SYGVNS. V was pared by 10 bases and J by 11 bases, with 24 bases between. The CDR3 nucleotides read TGTGCCAACCTGGACACTCTGTTGTCGGGGTCCCAGCATTTT. Translation gives CANLDTLLSGSQHF. Variable domain in full (rest from reference TRBV25-1 and TRBJ1-5): EADIYQTPRYLVIGTGKKITLECSQTMGHDKMYWYQQDPGMELHLIHYSYGVNSTEKGDLSSESTVSRIRTEHFPLTLESARPSHTSQYLCANLDTLLSGSQHFGDGTRLSIL.

V and J are TRBV5-1 and TRBJ2-7; possibly TRBD1 or TRBD2 for D (5 bases each). Germline lookup yields CDR1 SGHRS and CDR2 YFSETQ. The CDR3 is 14 amino acids. V lost 5 bases to trimming and J lost 3 bases, with 15 bases between them. The CDR3 region has the DNA TGCGCCAGCAGACCCCGGGACGGATACTACGAGCAGTACTTC. Translating it yields CASRPRDGYYEQYF.

The chain links TRBV10-3 to TRBJ2-3; 16 bases are shared with TRBD2. Trimming took 7 bases from V and 5 from J; bases not matched to a gene: 12. The CDR3 length is 18 residues. Germline CDR1 ENHRY, CDR2 SYGVKD. The CDR3: CAITRGLAGGPGRDTQYF. The DNA of the CDR3 is TGTGCCATCACCCGGGGACTAGCGGGAGGGCCTGGGAGAGATACGCAGTATTTT.

This clonotype has only a few counts. This chain connects TRBV11-1 to TRBJ2-7, with D possibly TRBD2 on 5 matching bases. CDR1 and CDR2 (germline): SGHAT, FQDESV (reference sequence). V was cut by 1 base and J by 7 bases, with 14 bases left in between. The CDR3 spans 14 residues. In DNA, the CDR3 is TGTGCCAGCAGCTTAGATTACAGTGAGGGAGAGCAGTACGTC. This codes for CASSLDYSEGEQYV.

The CDR3 spells CASSLERVGYTF. The CDR3 bases are TGTGCCAGCAGCTTAGAAAGGGTCGGCTACACCTTC. The chain combines TRBV11-2 with TRBJ1-2, with D hard to call. Trimming took off 0 bases at V and 8 bases at J, with 7 bases between the two ends. This CDR3 comprises 12 residues. Germline V gives CDR1 SGHAT, CDR2 FQNNGV.

The V call is TRBV24-1, the J call TRBJ2-1; 8 bases match TRBD2. V dropped 1 base and J dropped 1; count of bases not matched to a gene: 11. The CDR3 covers 19 residues. Germline V gene lookup returns CDR1 KGHDR and CDR2 SFDVKD. The CDR3 DNA follows: TGTGCCACCAGTGATTTTATGGGAACTAGCGGACCATCCTACAATGAGCAGTTCTTC. Translating it yields CATSDFMGTSGPSYNEQFF.

V is TRBV12-3 or TRBV12-4 and J is TRBJ2-1, with a possible D match to TRBD1 (5 bases). The V end was cut by 9 bases, the J end by 0 bases, with 15 bases between. The CDR3 loop spans 15 amino acids. The chain's CDR3 is CASRLGQSSYNEQFF. The CDR3 coding sequence is TGTGCCAGTAGACTGGGGCAGAGCTCCTACAATGAGCAGTTCTTC.

There are a few counts of this clonotype. V gene TRBV3-1 combines with J gene TRBJ2-7; possibly TRBD1 for D (6 bases). V lost 4 bases, J lost 1 base, and 8 bases lay in between. The CDR3 is 13 amino acids. Per the germline V gene, CDR1 is LGHDT and CDR2 is YNNKEL (reference sequence). CDR3 sequence: CASSRQVSYEQYF. In nucleotides, the CDR3 is TGTGCCAGCAGCCGACAGGTATCCTACGAGCAGTACTTC.

J is TRBJ2-3 and V is TRBV6-4; D tentatively reads TRBD1 or TRBD2 (6 bases each). The CDR3 totals 14 residues. V shed 5 bases and J shed 4 bases, with 13 bases lying between them. The germline CDR1 and CDR2 sequences are MRHNA and SNTAGT. The CDR3 loop is CASSLGGLADTQYF. The CDR3 region has the DNA TGTGCCAGCAGTTTGGGGGGCCTGGCAGATACGCAGTATTTT.

The V gene is TRBV7-3, the J gene TRBJ2-2; no firm D call. The germline V gene encodes CDR1 SGHTA and CDR2 FQGTGA. The V end was cut by 5 bases, the J end by 0 bases, with 7 bases between. The CDR3 extends over 14 amino acids. DNA for the CDR3: TGTGCCAGCAGCCAAAAAACGAACACCGGGGAGCTGTTTTTT. Translation: CASSQKTNTGELFF.

A few counts support this clonotype. This rearrangement joins TRBV18 to TRBJ2-7; D assignment may be TRBD1 or TRBD2 (5 bases each). Germline CDR1 and CDR2: KGHSH and LQKENI. The V end was cut by 3 bases, the J end by 4 bases, with 13 bases between. CDR3 length equals 14 residues. The chain's CDR3 is CASSPLGREYEQYF. The CDR3 DNA follows: TGTGCCAGCTCACCCCTAGGCAGGGAGTACGAGCAGTACTTC.

A few counts support this clonotype. The V call is TRBV29-1, the J call TRBJ1-1; D is unresolved. Germline V CDR1 and CDR2: SQVTM, ANQGSEA. V shed 6 bases and J shed 0 bases, with 11 bases lying between them. This CDR3 contains 13 residues. CDR3 loop: CSVHPQLNTEAFF. Written as DNA, the CDR3 is TGCAGCGTCCACCCACAGCTGAACACTGAAGCTTTCTTT.

This clonotype was detected only once. The chain recombines TRBV10-3 with TRBJ2-7, with D possibly being TRBD2 (6 bases). The CDR3 is made up of 12 amino acids. V lost 6 bases and J 3 bases, leaving 9 bases between the germline ends. The germline V gene encodes CDR1 ENHRY and CDR2 SYGVKD. This CDR3 reads CAISVGGYEQYF. CDR3 DNA: TGTGCCATCAGCGTCGGGGGCTACGAGCAGTACTTC.

The chain has TRBV5-1 and TRBJ2-1, with D unresolved. With 0 bases removed from V and 5 bases from J, the gap between germline ends came to 6 bases. Germline-derived CDR1 and CDR2 are SGHRS and YFSETQ. CDR3 length: 13 amino acids. CDR3 sequence reads: CASSLVGDNEQFF. CDR3 nucleotide sequence: TGCGCCAGCAGCTTGGTTGGGGACAATGAGCAGTTCTTC. Complete variable domain (other parts from reference TRBV5-1 and TRBJ2-1): KAGVTQTPRYLIKTRGQQVTLSCSPISGHRSVSWYQQTPGQGLQFLFEYFSETQRNKGNFPGRFSGRQFSNSRSEMNVSTLELGDSALYLCASSLVGDNEQFFGPGTRLTVL.

Ten or more counts support this clonotype. The gene calls are TRBV20-1 and TRBJ2-1, with 9 nucleotides matching TRBD2. Germline CDR1 reads DFQATT; CDR2 reads SNEGSKA (reference sequence). V lost 3 bases and J lost 4; bases outside the gene matches: 4. There are 14 residues in the CDR3. CDR3 sequence (DNA): TGCAGTGCTAGTTTGACTAGCGGATACAATGAGCAGTTCTTC. This encodes CSASLTSGYNEQFF.

V usage is TRBV12-3 or TRBV12-4 and J usage is TRBJ2-2; D perhaps matches TRBD1 (6 bases). V was pared by 7 bases and J by 1 base, with 10 bases between. The CDR3 runs to 14 residues. CDR3 bases: TGTGCCAGCACAGCGACAGGGAACACCGGGGAGCTGTTTTTT. Protein sequence: CASTATGNTGELFF.

The V gene is TRBV29-1, the J gene TRBJ2-3; 7 bases are shared with TRBD2. The CDR3 runs 15 residues. Germline values: CDR1 SQVTM, CDR2 ANQGSEA. Trimming removed 5 bases from V and 2 bases from J; junction bases left unmatched: 10. The CDR3 bases are TGCAGCGTTAACCCCCCTAGCGGAGCCACAGATACGCAGTATTTT. Amino acid sequence: CSVNPPSGATDTQYF.

The chain links TRBV6-1 to TRBJ2-5; 7 bases line up with TRBD1. Germline V gene data show CDR1 as MNHNS and CDR2 as SASEGT. V dropped 6 bases and J dropped 3; count of bases not matched to a gene: 10. This CDR3 has 15 residues. CDR3 sequence reads: CASRETGTAKETQYF. The CDR3, as DNA: TGTGCCAGCAGAGAGACCGGGACAGCTAAAGAGACCCAGTACTTC.

This clonotype showed up just a few times. The J gene is TRBJ1-1, the V gene TRBV9; D perhaps matches TRBD1 (5 bases). Per the germline V gene, CDR1 is SGDLS and CDR2 is YYNGEE. Trimming pared 0 bases from V and 3 bases from J, leaving 15 bases between. The CDR3 runs to 16 residues. The CDR3 DNA reads as TGTGCCAGCAGCGTAGGGGTGGGGGATGATCACACTGAAGCTTTCTTT. Translating it yields CASSVGVGDDHTEAFF.

The CDR3 reads CASSPRSDSAGYNEQFF. The CDR3, as DNA: TGTGCCAGCTCACCTAGGTCGGACAGTGCGGGTTACAATGAGCAGTTCTTC. The chain uses TRBV18 and TRBJ2-1, with TRBD1 as a possible D gene (6 bases). Germline V CDR1 and CDR2: KGHSH, LQKENI. The V end was cut by 3 bases, the J end by 4 bases, with 19 bases between. This CDR3 region has 17 residues.

The gene calls are TRBV7-9 and TRBJ2-3, with a tentative D call TRBD1 (5 bases). V was shortened by 5 bases and J by 2 bases, with 17 bases between the two germline ends. The germline CDR1 and CDR2 sequences are SEHNR and FQNEAQ (reference sequence). This CDR3 region has 16 residues. DNA of the CDR3: TGTGCCAGCAGCAAAGCGCAGGGTCCTAACACAGATACGCAGTATTTT. It is translated as CASSKAQGPNTDTQYF.

There are a few counts of this clonotype. This chain joins TRBV15 and TRBJ2-6; a possible D gene is TRBD2 (5 bases). CDR3 size: 14 residues. Trimming removed 5 bases from V and 2 bases from J, with 7 bases in between. Germline CDR1 reads LNHNV; CDR2 reads YYDKDF (reference sequence). CDR3 nucleotide sequence: TGTGCCACCAGCGTGGAGGCTGGGGCCAACGTCCTGACTTTC. Its protein product is CATSVEAGANVLTF.

J is TRBJ2-1 and V is TRBV7-3; D may be TRBD2 (6 bases). This CDR3 region has 15 residues. V was shortened by 5 bases and J by 7 bases, with 18 bases between the two germline ends. The germline V gene has CDR1 SGHTA and CDR2 FQGTGA. The CDR3 loop reads CASSRSAGGPNEQFF. DNA of the CDR3: TGTGCCAGCAGCCGGTCGGCCGGAGGGCCGAATGAGCAGTTCTTC.

The V and J genes are TRBV6-2 or TRBV6-3 and TRBJ2-4; unclear D gene. The CDR3 extends over 14 amino acids. The germline V and J ends were trimmed by 7 bases and 9 bases, with 19 bases remaining between them. Germline CDR1 MNHEY, CDR2 SVGEGT. This CDR3 is CASNPGVRISIQYF. Here the CDR3 DNA reads TGTGCCAGCAATCCCGGAGTAAGGATTAGCATTCAGTACTTC.

This chain connects TRBV6-5 to TRBJ2-2; tentatively, D is TRBD1 (6 bases). This CDR3 is 16 amino acids long. Trimming left V 2 bases short and J 1 base short, with 11 bases between. Per germline, CDR1 MNHEY and CDR2 SVGAGI. The CDR3 sequence: CASSYQGQLNTGELFF. In DNA, the CDR3 is TGTGCCAGCAGTTACCAGGGACAATTGAACACCGGGGAGCTGTTTTTT.

The table lists this clonotype with a few counts. This chain uses TRBV27 with TRBJ2-7; D tentatively reads TRBD1 or TRBD2 (5 bases each). CDR3 length: 18 amino acids. The germline gives CDR1 MNHEY, CDR2 SMNVEV (reference sequence). V lost 8 bases and J lost 0, with 26 bases in between. Here the CDR3 DNA reads TGTGCCAGCTCAATCCTCCGAGCGTCGGGACGTAGCTCCTACGAGCAGTACTTC. Residues: CASSILRASGRSSYEQYF.

The CDR3 DNA reads as TGCGCCAGCAGCTCGAGAAAAACTAGCGGGATTGATGATGAGCAGTTCTTC. Amino acid sequence: CASSSRKTSGIDDEQFF. The chain has TRBV5-1 and TRBJ2-1; TRBD2 matches at 10 bases. Per germline, CDR1 SGHRS and CDR2 YFSETQ. The CDR3 length is 17 residues. The ends lost 3 bases at V and 8 bases at J; junction bases unmatched: 14.

This clonotype has only a few counts. V is TRBV28 and J is TRBJ2-7; 7 bases align to TRBD2. This CDR3 region has 14 residues. The V segment lost 9 bases and the J segment 3 bases; nucleotides outside the gene matches: 11. Looked up from germline, CDR1 is MDHEN and CDR2 is SYDVKM. CDR3: CASSSGDLNYEQYF. In DNA, the CDR3 is TGTGCCAGTTCAAGCGGGGACTTAAACTACGAGCAGTACTTC.

In its sample, this clonotype was seen a few times. J is TRBJ2-5 and V is TRBV27, with TRBD1 matching 12 bases. The J segment lost 1 base and the V segment lost 6 bases, leaving 6 bases of the junction unmatched. Germline CDR1 MNHEY, CDR2 SMNVEV (reference sequence). This CDR3 contains 16 residues. CDR3 loop: CASRGGQGAFQETQYF. CDR3 coding DNA: TGTGCCAGCAGGGGGGGACAGGGGGCCTTCCAAGAGACCCAGTACTTC.